The present TCR beta chain was sequenced within a study of T-cell reconstitution after alpha-beta-depleted transplantation in children. General study results and limits: One year after transplant, T-cell counts and diversity came mostly from newly produced T cells. Roughly two months post-transplant, alpha-beta T cells reportedly originated from several hundred graft clones that had expanded.

Unique molecular identifiers were built into the TCRbeta library. TCRdb re-analysed the PCR reads in MiXCR, keeping a single row per CDR3 protein. The data contain about 300,000 distinct CDR3 sequences, about 7.3% of them singletons. This CDR3 contains 15 residues. The germline V gene encodes CDR1 MNHNS and CDR2 SASEGT. Trimming removed 6 bases from V and 0 bases from J, with 12 bases in between. This clonotype was seen more than once but under ten times. Its target is unknown. This sequence joins TRBV6-1 and TRBJ1-5, with D hard to call. This sequence was found in a female patient aged 2-15 years who had a stem cell transplant for Fanconi anemia, so the T cells may come from the graft donor. The specimen comprised peripheral blood, sampled 360 days after TCRalphabeta/CD19-depleted stem cell transplant. CDR3 nucleotides: TGTGCCAGCAGCTCCACAGAGAATAGCAATCAGCCCCAGCATTTT. Protein: CASSSTENSNQPQHF.